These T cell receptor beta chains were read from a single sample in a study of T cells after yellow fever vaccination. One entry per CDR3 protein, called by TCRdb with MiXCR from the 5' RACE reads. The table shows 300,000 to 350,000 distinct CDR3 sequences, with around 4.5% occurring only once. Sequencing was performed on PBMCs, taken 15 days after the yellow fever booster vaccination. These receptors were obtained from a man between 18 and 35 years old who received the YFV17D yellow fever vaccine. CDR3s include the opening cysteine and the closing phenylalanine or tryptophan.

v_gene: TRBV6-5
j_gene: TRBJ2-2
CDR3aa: CASRPGGNGGELFF

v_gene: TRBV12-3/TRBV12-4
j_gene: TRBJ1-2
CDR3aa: CASSLAEGYYGYTF

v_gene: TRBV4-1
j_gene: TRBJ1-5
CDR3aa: CASSQGLGVQPQHF

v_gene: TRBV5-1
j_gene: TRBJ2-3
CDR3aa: CASREPEGTQYF

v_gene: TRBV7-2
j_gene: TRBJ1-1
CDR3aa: CASSSPGGIGPEAFF

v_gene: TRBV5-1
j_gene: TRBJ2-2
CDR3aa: CASSLSGDPAGELFF

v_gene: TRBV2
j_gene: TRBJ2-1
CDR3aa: CASTISEQGQFF

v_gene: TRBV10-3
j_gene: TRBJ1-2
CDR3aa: CAIRNTGANYGYTF

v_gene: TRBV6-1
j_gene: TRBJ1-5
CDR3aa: CASSVGVTGTGLQPQHF

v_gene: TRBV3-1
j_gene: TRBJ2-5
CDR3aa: CASSLEDRTQETQYF

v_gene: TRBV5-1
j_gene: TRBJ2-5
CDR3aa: CASSLGNQETQYF

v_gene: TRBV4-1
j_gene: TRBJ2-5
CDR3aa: CASSQGAETQYF

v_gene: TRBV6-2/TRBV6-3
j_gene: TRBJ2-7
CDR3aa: CASIYAQDTHEQYF

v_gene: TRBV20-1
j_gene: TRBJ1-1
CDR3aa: CSAATGTGTEAFF

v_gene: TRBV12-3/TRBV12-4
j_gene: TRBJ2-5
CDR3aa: CASSRTGEAETQYF

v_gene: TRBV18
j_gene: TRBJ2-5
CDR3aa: CASSPGVGGTEETQYF

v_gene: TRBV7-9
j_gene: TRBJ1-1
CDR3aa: CASSPLGEAFF

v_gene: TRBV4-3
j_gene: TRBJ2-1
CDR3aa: CASSQEERGHPYNEQFF

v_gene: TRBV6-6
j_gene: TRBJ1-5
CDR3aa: CASTRGGNQPQHF

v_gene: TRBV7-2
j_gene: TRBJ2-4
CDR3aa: CASSLDLGQFIQYF

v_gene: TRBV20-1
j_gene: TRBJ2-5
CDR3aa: CSASSRSPETQYF

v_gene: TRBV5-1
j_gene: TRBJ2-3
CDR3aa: CASSLIPDSTDTQYF

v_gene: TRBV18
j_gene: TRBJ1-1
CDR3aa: CASSLLQGERAEAFF

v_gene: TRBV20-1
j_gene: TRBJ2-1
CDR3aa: CSVLGGRDEQFF

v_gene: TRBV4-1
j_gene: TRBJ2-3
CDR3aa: CASSPRFGAEDTQYF

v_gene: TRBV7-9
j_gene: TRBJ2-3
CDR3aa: CASSLYQDTQYF

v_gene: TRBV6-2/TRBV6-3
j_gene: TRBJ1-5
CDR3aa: CASRRQGMGPQHF

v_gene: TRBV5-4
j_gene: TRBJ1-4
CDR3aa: CASSKTGNGGEKLFF

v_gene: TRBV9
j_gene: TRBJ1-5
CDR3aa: CASSVEGGNQPQHF

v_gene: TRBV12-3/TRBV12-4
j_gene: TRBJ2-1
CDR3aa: CASSFGAGPYNEQFF

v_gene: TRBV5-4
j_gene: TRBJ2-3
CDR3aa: CASSPPLAGADAGTQYF

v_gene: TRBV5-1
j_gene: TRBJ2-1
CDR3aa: CASSLGDRAGYNEQFF

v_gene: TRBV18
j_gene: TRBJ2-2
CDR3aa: CASSPNRPDTGELFF

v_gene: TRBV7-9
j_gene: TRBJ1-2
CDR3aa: CASSLAPATNYGYTF

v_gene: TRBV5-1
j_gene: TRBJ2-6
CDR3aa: CASSGSTPTNVLTF

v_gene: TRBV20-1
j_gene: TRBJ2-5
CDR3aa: CSAANRGLEETQYF

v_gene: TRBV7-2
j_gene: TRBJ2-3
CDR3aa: CASSFPTRLGTDTQYF

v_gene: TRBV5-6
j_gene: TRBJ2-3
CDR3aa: CASSLESGLTDTQYF

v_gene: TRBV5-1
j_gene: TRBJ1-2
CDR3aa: CASSLYGQANYGYTF

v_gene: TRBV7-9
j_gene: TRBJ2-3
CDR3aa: CASSLRGEDTQYF

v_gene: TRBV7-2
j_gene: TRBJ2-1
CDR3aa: CASSFNSGGVSYNEQFF

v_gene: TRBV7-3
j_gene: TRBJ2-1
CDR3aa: CASSSTGTPNEQFF

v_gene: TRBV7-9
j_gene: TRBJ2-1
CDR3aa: CASSSAGVPYNEQFF

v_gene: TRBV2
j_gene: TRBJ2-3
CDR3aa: CASTLGGVTDTQYF

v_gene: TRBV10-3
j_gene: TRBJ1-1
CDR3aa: CASTGPLNTEAFF

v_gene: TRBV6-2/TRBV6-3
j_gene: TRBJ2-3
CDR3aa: CASSYSMGTDTQYF

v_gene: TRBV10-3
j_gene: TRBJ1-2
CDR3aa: CAISESSVRGGRHGYTF

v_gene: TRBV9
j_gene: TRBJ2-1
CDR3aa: CASSEGDTGQQFF

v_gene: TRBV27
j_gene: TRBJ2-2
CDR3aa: CASSLWQGTGELFF

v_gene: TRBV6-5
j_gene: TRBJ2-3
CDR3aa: CASSAPGQDTDTQYF

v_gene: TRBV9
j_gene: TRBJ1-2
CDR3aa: CASSVVGFDLTF

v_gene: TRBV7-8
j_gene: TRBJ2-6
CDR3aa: CASSRGISGANVLTF

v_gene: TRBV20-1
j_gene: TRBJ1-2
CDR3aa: CSAPDRDVGYTF

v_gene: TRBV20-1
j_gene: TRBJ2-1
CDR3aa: CSARLGPGTGNNEQFF

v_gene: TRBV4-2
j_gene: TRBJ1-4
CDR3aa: CASSQNTEKLFF

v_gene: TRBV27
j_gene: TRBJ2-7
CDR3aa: CASSFHSPGLGSAYEQYF

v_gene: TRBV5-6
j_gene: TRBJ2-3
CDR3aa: CASSLGLGGAGNTQYF